A single sample is the source of the 8 T cell receptor beta chains below, sequenced in a study of response to subunit inactivated influenza vaccine. TCRdb itself ran the RT-PCR reads through MiXCR, one entry per CDR3 protein. The sample includes under 850,000 distinct CDR3 sequences, about 18% seen only once; the top ten take approximately 10%. The sequenced sample was PBMCs from blood, obtained more than 4 days after vaccination. The receptors stem from a man aged 45 to 65 who received an inactivated influenza vaccine.

The gene calls are TRBV9 and TRBJ2-3; D is uncertain. Germline CDR1 SGDLS, CDR2 YYNGEE. This CDR3 region has 14 residues. V lost 0 bases and J lost 2, with 7 bases in between. This chain's CDR3 is CASSVGTDTDTQYF. The CDR3 nucleotides are TGTGCCAGCAGCGTAGGTACGGACACAGATACGCAGTATTTT.

This chain connects TRBV6-2 or TRBV6-3 to TRBJ2-3; D is ambiguous. From germline, CDR1 is MNHEY and CDR2 SVGEGT. The CDR3 loop spans 15 amino acids. V dropped 2 bases and J dropped 4 bases, with 13 bases sitting between them. For the CDR3, the DNA is TGTGCCAGCAGTTACGCAAGGCCCCCAGCAGATACGCAGTATTTT. Translation: CASSYARPPADTQYF.

This clonotype was detected many times. The J gene is TRBJ2-3, the V gene TRBV7-2; D is undetermined. Germline V gives CDR1 SGHTA, CDR2 FQGNSA. The CDR3 length is 17 residues. Trimming cost V 5 bases and J 4 bases, with 22 bases left between them. The CDR3 loop is CASSLRSPILWADTQYF. CDR3 DNA sequence: TGTGCCAGCAGCCTCAGGTCCCCCATTTTGTGGGCAGATACGCAGTATTTT.

In the case of this clonotype: At one end, the junction sequence differs from germline, possibly due to a read error. V gene TRBV6-1 combines with J gene TRBJ2-5; TRBD2 matches 13 bases. Germline V lookup: CDR1 MNHNS, CDR2 SASEGT. There are 16 residues in the CDR3. The CDR3 reads CASRDILAGGRETLYF. As DNA, the CDR3 is TGTGCCAGCAGGGATATACTAGCGGGGGGGCGAGAGACCCTGTACTTC.

This clonotype was observed a few times. This chain links TRBV25-1 with TRBJ2-1; TRBD2 aligns across 7 bases. Germline values: CDR1 MGHDK, CDR2 SYGVNS. The CDR3 extends over 16 amino acids. The V segment lost 4 bases and the J segment 4 bases; nucleotides outside the gene matches: 10. This CDR3 is CASSGGGRTGYNEQFF. In DNA, the CDR3 is TGTGCCAGCAGTGGGGGGGGACGTACTGGGTACAATGAGCAGTTCTTC. Full variable domain (missing parts from reference TRBV25-1 and TRBJ2-1): EADIYQTPRYLVIGTGKKITLECSQTMGHDKMYWYQQDPGMELHLIHYSYGVNSTEKGDLSSESTVSRIRTEHFPLTLESARPSHTSQYLCASSGGGRTGYNEQFFGPGTRLTVL.

V gene TRBV15 combines with J gene TRBJ2-3; D is tentatively TRBD1 or TRBD2 (6 bases each). CDR1 is LNHNV, CDR2 YYDKDF, per germline (reference sequence). The CDR3 has 16 amino acids. Trimming stripped 1 base from V and 3 bases from J, with 14 bases between. DNA of the CDR3: TGTGCCACCAGCAGAGGAAAGCTAGGGGGGACAGATACGCAGTATTTT. Its protein is CATSRGKLGGTDTQYF.

The rearrangement joins TRBV7-9 to TRBJ2-3, with D uncertain. V was shortened by 1 base and J by 0 bases, with 8 bases between the two germline ends. CDR1 is SEHNR, CDR2 FQNEAQ, per germline (reference sequence). The CDR3 runs 15 residues. The CDR3 sequence is CASSLVWASTDTQYF. The DNA for the CDR3 is TGTGCCAGCAGCTTAGTCTGGGCAAGCACAGATACGCAGTATTTT.

J is TRBJ2-7 and V is TRBV7-2; 7 nucleotides align to TRBD1. Germline CDR1 reads SGHTA; CDR2 reads FQGNSA. This CDR3 contains 14 residues. The J segment lost 3 bases and the V segment lost 6 bases, leaving 8 bases of the junction unmatched. CDR3: CASSFGQALYEQYF. The CDR3 region has the DNA TGTGCCAGCAGTTTTGGACAGGCCCTCTACGAGCAGTACTTC.